This T cell receptor beta chain is drawn from a study of T-cell memory formation after mild COVID-19. This clonotype was observed a handful of times. What it binds is unknown. Study findings and constraints: Memory from before infection featured some responding clones, which suggests cross-reactive memory joined.

Trimming pared 4 bases from V and 2 bases from J, leaving 14 bases between. The CDR3 loop spans 15 amino acids. Germline V gene lookup returns CDR1 SGDLS and CDR2 YYNGEE. One entry per CDR3 protein, called by TCRdb with MiXCR from the 5' RACE reads. The sample lists 350,000 or so distinct CDR3 sequences, 20% to 25% occurring once. The chain uses TRBV9 and TRBJ2-3; the D gene could be TRBD1 or TRBD2 (6 bases each). Input material: PBMCs or a T cell subset sorted from them (not recorded which). The receptor's source is a man aged 18-30 years who had mild COVID-19 (a few samples of this study predate the infection). Cell type and time point are not known. The CDR3 DNA follows: TGTGCCAGCAGCCGAAGGGGGGTTTACACAGATACGCAGTATTTT. This gives the protein CASSRRGVYTDTQYF.